This TCR beta chain was sequenced for a study of T cell responses to AZD1222 COVID-19 vaccine. This table comes from immunoSEQ multiplex PCR, and its TCRdb copy is limited to in-frame clones, with some not included. The data hold under 85,000 clones, with 70% to 90% observed a single time. CDR3 length equals 16 residues. The germline V gene encodes CDR1 LNHNV and CDR2 YYDKDF (reference sequence). Trimming shortened V by 1 base and J by 3 bases, and 16 bases separated the two germline ends. The source of this sequence is an adult in good health. The sample here was peripheral blood, taken on day 0 of MenACWY control vaccination. The chain combines TRBV15 with TRBJ2-7; D is perhaps TRBD2 (6 bases). CDR3 DNA: TGTGCCACCAGCAGAGCCTACGGGGACTTAAGCTACGAGCAGTACTTC. It codes for CATSRAYGDLSYEQYF.